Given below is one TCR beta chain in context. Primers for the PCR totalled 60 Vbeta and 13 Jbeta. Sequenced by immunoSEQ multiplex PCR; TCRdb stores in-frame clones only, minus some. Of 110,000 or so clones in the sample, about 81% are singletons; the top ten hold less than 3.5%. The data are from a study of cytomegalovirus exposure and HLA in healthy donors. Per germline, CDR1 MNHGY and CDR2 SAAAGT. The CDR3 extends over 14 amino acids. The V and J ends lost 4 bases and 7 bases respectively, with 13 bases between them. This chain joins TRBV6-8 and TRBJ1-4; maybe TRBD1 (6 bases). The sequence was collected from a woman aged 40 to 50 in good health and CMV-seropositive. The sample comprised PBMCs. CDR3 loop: CASSSQGGFEKLFF. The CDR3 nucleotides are TGTGCCAGCAGTTCACAGGGCGGTTTTGAAAAACTGTTTTTT.